The clone carrying this T cell receptor (beta chain) was seen only a few times. Its matching antigen is unknown. CMV status came from CD4+ T cell IFNgamma after overnight CMV lysate stimulation of fresh PBMCs. This sample was taken from a study of naive and memory T cell subsets. The study's findings and limits: Over 90% of naive TCR sequences appeared only once, unlike memory subsets. Expression changes during T cell differentiation may affect RNA-based TCR counts. There was no ground truth to check naive and memory subset results.

The beta constant-region primer was an equimolar mix of two oligonucleotides covering TRBC1 and TRBC2. TCRdb itself ran the UMI-ligation and nested PCR reads through MiXCR, one entry per CDR3 protein. The data show some 150,000 distinct CDR3 sequences, approximately 15% seen once. V lost 5 bases and J lost 0, with 11 bases in between. Germline CDR1 reads ENHRY; CDR2 reads SYGVKD. The CDR3 spans 15 residues. The chain carries TRBV10-3 and TRBJ2-1; D is possibly TRBD1 (5 bases). The source is a human donor in good health. Sequencing was done on a sample of naive CD4+ T cells from blood. DNA for the CDR3: TGTGCCATCAGTCAGGGTTTGACCTCCTACAATGAGCAGTTCTTC. Translation: CAISQGLTSYNEQFF.